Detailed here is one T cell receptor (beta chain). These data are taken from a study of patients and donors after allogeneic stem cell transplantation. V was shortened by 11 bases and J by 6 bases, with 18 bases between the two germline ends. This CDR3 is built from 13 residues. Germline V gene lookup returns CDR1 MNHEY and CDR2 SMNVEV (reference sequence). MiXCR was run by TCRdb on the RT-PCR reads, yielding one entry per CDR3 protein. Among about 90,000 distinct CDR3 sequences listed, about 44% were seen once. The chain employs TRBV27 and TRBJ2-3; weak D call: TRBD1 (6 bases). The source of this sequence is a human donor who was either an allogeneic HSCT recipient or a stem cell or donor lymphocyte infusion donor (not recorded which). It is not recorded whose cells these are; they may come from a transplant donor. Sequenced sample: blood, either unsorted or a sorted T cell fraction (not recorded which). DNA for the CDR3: TGTGCCGCACAGGGTACTCCATGGGATACGCAGTATTTT. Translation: CAAQGTPWDTQYF.